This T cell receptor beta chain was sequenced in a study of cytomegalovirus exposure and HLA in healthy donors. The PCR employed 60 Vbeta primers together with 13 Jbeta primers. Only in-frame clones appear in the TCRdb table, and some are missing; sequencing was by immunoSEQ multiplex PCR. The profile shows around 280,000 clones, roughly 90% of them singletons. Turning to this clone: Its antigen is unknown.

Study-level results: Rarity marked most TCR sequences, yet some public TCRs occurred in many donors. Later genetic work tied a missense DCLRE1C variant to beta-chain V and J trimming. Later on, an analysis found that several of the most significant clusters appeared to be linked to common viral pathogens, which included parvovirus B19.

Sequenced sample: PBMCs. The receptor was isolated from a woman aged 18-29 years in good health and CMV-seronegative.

Here the CDR3 reads CAWSTDRGNEKLFF. The CDR3 DNA is TGTGCCTGGAGCACGGACAGGGGCAATGAAAAACTGTTTTTT. This sequence joins TRBV30 and TRBJ1-4; 9 bases agree with TRBD1. The junction had 4 bases not matched to a gene; V was cut back by 3 bases and J by 5 bases. There are 14 residues in the CDR3. Germline V CDR1 and CDR2: GTSNPN, SVGIG (reference sequence).